These 20 T cell receptor beta chains were all obtained from the same sample, sequenced in a study of blood T cell repertoires in COVID-19. Produced via immunoSEQ multiplex PCR; TCRdb's table is partial and in-frame only. This sample yields 200,000 to 250,000 clones, of which about 78% are seen a single time; around 5.4% belongs to the top ten. The sequencing sample was made of peripheral blood. The receptors here all came from a woman in her sixties or seventies with acute or convalescent COVID-19.

A single count supports this clone. J is TRBJ2-7 and V is TRBV27; a weak D match, TRBD2 (5 bases). The germline V and J ends were trimmed by 6 bases and 5 bases, with 20 bases remaining between them. Germline V CDR1 and CDR2: MNHEY, SMNVEV (reference sequence). The CDR3 loop spans 15 amino acids. The CDR3 DNA sequence: TGTGCCAGCAGCGGGATTACTGGTAAGGTCCACGAGCAGTACTTC. Translating gives CASSGITGKVHEQYF.

This clone was found many times. V and J are TRBV28 and TRBJ2-7; possible D gene TRBD2, 6 bases. Trimming removed 1 base from V and 1 base from J, with 14 bases in between. Germline V gives CDR1 MDHEN, CDR2 SYDVKM. The CDR3 loop spans 16 amino acids. CDR3 in amino acids: CASSLSGGITSYEQYF. CDR3 DNA sequence: TGTGCCAGCAGTTTATCTGGCGGGATAACATCCTACGAGCAGTACTTC.

This clone showed up just once. A junction boundary mismatches the germline segment, possibly from a read error. V and J are TRBV19 and TRBJ1-1, with TRBD1 as a possible D gene (6 bases). Germline V CDR1 and CDR2: LNHDA, SQIVND (reference sequence). The CDR3 loop spans 12 amino acids. CDR3 DNA sequence: TGTGCCAGTAGTATAACCCCCGGGACATATAACTTT. Translation: CASSITPGTYNF.

The J gene is TRBJ2-7, the V gene TRBV9, with D possibly TRBD1 on 6 matching bases. V was cut by 6 bases and J by 2 bases, with 15 bases left in between. Per germline, CDR1 SGDLS and CDR2 YYNGEE. CDR3 length: 14 amino acids. CDR3 coding DNA: TGTGCCAGCAACCAGAACCCAGGGGCCTACGAGCAGTACTTC. Its protein is CASNQNPGAYEQYF.

The V and J genes are TRBV28 and TRBJ1-4; 7 nucleotides align to TRBD1. There are 14 residues in the CDR3. From germline, CDR1 is MDHEN and CDR2 SYDVKM. Trimming removed 11 bases from V and 4 bases from J; junction bases left unmatched: 10. The CDR3: CAVTGQAYNEKLFF. CDR3 DNA: TGTGCCGTCACCGGACAGGCGTATAATGAAAAACTGTTTTTT.

The genes are TRBV30 and TRBJ2-1, with D perhaps matching TRBD2 (6 bases). CDR1 and CDR2 (germline): GTSNPN, SVGIG (reference sequence). V gave up 0 bases and J gave up 6 bases, with 9 bases separating them. The CDR3 covers 13 residues. CDR3 sequence: CAWSVREANEQFF. CDR3 sequence (DNA): TGTGCCTGGAGTGTAAGGGAGGCCAATGAGCAGTTCTTC.

This sequence joins TRBV4-2 and TRBJ1-1; tentatively, D is TRBD1 (5 bases). Germline-derived CDR1 and CDR2 are LGHNA and YNFKEQ. The CDR3 length is 17 residues. V was cut by 0 bases and J by 0 bases, with 14 bases left in between. Here the CDR3 reads CASSQDLLGDLNTEAFF. CDR3 nucleotide sequence: TGTGCCAGCAGCCAAGATCTTTTGGGGGACTTGAACACTGAAGCTTTCTTT.

CDR3 nucleotides: TGCAGCGTTGAAGTAAGTACCGCGCGGTACTTC. Translated, it gives CSVEVSTARYF. The chain is built from TRBV29-1 and TRBJ2-7; no firm D call. CDR1 and CDR2 from the germline V gene are SQVTM and ANQGSEA. V was trimmed by 1 base and J by 12 bases, leaving 13 bases between them. CDR3 size: 11 residues.

This chain links TRBV19 with TRBJ1-2; the match to TRBD1 covers 8 bases. The CDR3 runs to 11 residues. The J segment lost 4 bases and the V segment lost 9 bases, leaving 1 base of the junction unmatched. Per the germline V gene, CDR1 is LNHDA and CDR2 is SQIVND (reference sequence). CDR3 sequence reads: CASDRGYGYTF. In DNA form, the CDR3 reads TGTGCCAGCGACAGGGGCTATGGCTACACCTTC.

This clone turned up a few times. V gene TRBV11-2 combines with J gene TRBJ2-3; 9 bases agree with TRBD2. Germline-derived CDR1 and CDR2 are SGHAT and FQNNGV. The CDR3 has 20 amino acids. Trimming took 0 bases from V and 4 from J; bases not matched to a gene: 17. The CDR3 loop is CASSLDGLFRYSGRADTQYF. The CDR3 region has the DNA TGTGCCAGCAGCTTAGATGGGTTGTTTCGGTATAGCGGGAGAGCAGATACGCAGTATTTT.

This chain connects TRBV19 to TRBJ1-2, with 8 bases identical to TRBD1. From germline, CDR1 is LNHDA and CDR2 SQIVND (reference sequence). The CDR3 has 13 amino acids. V dropped 5 bases and J dropped 4; count of bases not matched to a gene: 3. CDR3 sequence reads: CASSVTGVYGYTF. Here the CDR3 DNA reads TGTGCCAGTAGTGTGACAGGGGTCTATGGCTACACCTTC.

The V call is TRBV7-9, the J call TRBJ1-1; TRBD1 matches at 7 bases. There are 15 residues in the CDR3. The V segment lost 4 bases and the J segment 2 bases; nucleotides outside the gene matches: 7. CDR1 is SEHNR and CDR2 is FQNEAQ in the germline V gene (reference sequence). This CDR3 reads CASSSQGTVNTEAFF. The CDR3 DNA is TGTGCCAGCAGCTCCCAAGGGACAGTTAACACTGAAGCTTTCTTT. The full variable domain, its missing parts supplied by reference TRBV7-9 and TRBJ1-1, is DTGVSQNPRHKITKRGQNVTFRCDPISEHNRLYWYRQTLGQGPEFLTYFQNEAQLEKSRLLSDRFSAERPKGSFSTLEIQRTEQGDSAMYLCASSSQGTVNTEAFFGQGTRLTVV.

The chain is built from TRBV5-6 and TRBJ2-3, with 8 bases lining up with TRBD1. Trimming cost V 4 bases and J 1 base; bases outside gene matches: 5. CDR1 is SGHDT and CDR2 is YYEEEE in the germline V gene. The CDR3 loop spans 15 amino acids. The CDR3 region is CASSETGGRTDTQYF. The CDR3 DNA follows: TGTGCCAGCAGCGAAACAGGGGGTCGCACAGATACGCAGTATTTT.

The gene calls are TRBV11-3 and TRBJ2-3; 10 bases map to TRBD2. The length of the CDR3 is 16 residues. With V trimmed by 5 bases and J by 0 bases, 5 bases remained unmatched. Germline-derived CDR1 and CDR2 are SGHNT and YENEEA. CDR3 amino acids: CASSQGLASSTDTQYF. As DNA, the CDR3 is TGTGCCAGCAGCCAGGGACTAGCGTCCAGCACAGATACGCAGTATTTT.

This chain uses TRBV5-4 with TRBJ2-2; 8 positions match TRBD2. The CDR3 spans 16 residues. Germline V gene data show CDR1 as SGHNT and CDR2 as YYREEE (reference sequence). V shed 0 bases, J shed 6 bases, and the junction held 7 bases outside the gene matches. CDR3 coding DNA: TGTGCCAGCAGCTTGGGAGGGGGACTAGTTCCCGGGGAGCTGTTTTTT. The encoded protein is CASSLGGGLVPGELFF.

The chain carries TRBV3-1 (or the pseudogene TRBV3-2) and TRBJ2-1; the match to TRBD2 covers 10 bases. Trimming cost V 2 bases and J 9 bases; bases outside gene matches: 19. The CDR3 runs 19 residues. Germline CDR1 and CDR2: LGHDT and YNNKEL (reference sequence). The DNA of the CDR3 is TGTGCCAGCAGCCAAAGCCCGGGTAGCGGGAGGACCCGGTCGGTTGAGCAGTTCTTC. The encoded protein is CASSQSPGSGRTRSVEQFF.

The chain recombines TRBV19 with TRBJ2-3, with 8 bases that match TRBD2. CDR3 size: 13 residues. V was pared by 7 bases and J by 3 bases, with 3 bases of the junction left unmatched. Looked up from germline, CDR1 is LNHDA and CDR2 is SQIVND (reference sequence). CDR3 amino acids: CASNERGTDTQYF. The CDR3 coding sequence is TGTGCCAGTAATGAGCGGGGGACAGATACGCAGTATTTT.

The rearrangement joins TRBV6-2 or TRBV6-3 to TRBJ2-7, with 8 bases fitting TRBD2. This CDR3 spans 15 amino acids. CDR1 and CDR2 (germline): MNHEY, SVGEGT. V shed 3 bases and J 0 bases; nucleotides not matched to a gene: 4. The CDR3 DNA reads TGTGCCAGCAGTTATATGAGCGGGAGCTCCTACGAGCAGTACTTC. Amino acid sequence: CASSYMSGSSYEQYF.

This clone was seen repeatedly, ten times or more. This rearrangement joins TRBV27 to TRBJ2-2; the D gene is possibly TRBD1 (6 bases). The CDR3 covers 16 residues. CDR1 and CDR2 from the germline V gene are MNHEY and SMNVEV (reference sequence). V was clipped by 8 bases and J by 1 base, with 17 bases between them. The CDR3 reads CASSPGEPKNTGELFF. The CDR3 region has the DNA TGTGCCAGCTCCCCAGGGGAGCCCAAGAACACCGGGGAGCTGTTTTTT.

The chain combines TRBV11-2 with TRBJ1-2, with 7 bases that match TRBD1. The V gene's germline CDR1 is SGHAT and CDR2 FQNNGV. The CDR3 is 13 amino acids. V was pared by 4 bases and J by 4 bases, with 3 bases of the junction left unmatched. This chain's CDR3 is CASSYRDSYGYTF. Here the CDR3 DNA reads TGTGCCAGCAGCTACCGGGACAGCTATGGCTACACCTTC.